This entry concerns a single T cell receptor beta chain. Antigen unknown. Germline CDR1 is SGHRS and CDR2 is YFSETQ. Trimming removed 2 bases from V and 3 bases from J; junction bases left unmatched: 4. This CDR3 is 15 amino acids long. The sample originates from a study of graft-versus-host responses after intestinal transplantation. Only in-frame clones appear in the TCRdb table, and some are missing; sequencing was by immunoSEQ multiplex PCR. The sample lists some 100,000 clones; about 88% were seen once. The sequencing here drew on unstimulated CD4+ T cells sorted from spleen or lymph node cells, taken before transplant. The V gene is TRBV5-1, the J gene TRBJ2-2; 7 bases fit TRBD1. The receptor comes from a human donor who was the organ donor for an intestinal transplant. CDR3 sequence reads: CASSFWGTDTGELFF. Here the CDR3 DNA reads TGCGCCAGCAGCTTTTGGGGGACAGACACCGGGGAGCTGTTTTTT.